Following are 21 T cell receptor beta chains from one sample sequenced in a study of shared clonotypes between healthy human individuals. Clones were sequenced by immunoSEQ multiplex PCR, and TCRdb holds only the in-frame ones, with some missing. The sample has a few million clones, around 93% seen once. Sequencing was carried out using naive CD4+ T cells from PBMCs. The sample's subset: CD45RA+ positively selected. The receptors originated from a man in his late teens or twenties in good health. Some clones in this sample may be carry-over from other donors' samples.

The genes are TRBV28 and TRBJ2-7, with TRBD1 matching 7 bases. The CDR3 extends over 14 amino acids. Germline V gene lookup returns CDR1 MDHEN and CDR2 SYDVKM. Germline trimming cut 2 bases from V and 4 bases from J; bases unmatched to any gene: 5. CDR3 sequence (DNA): TGTGCCAGCAGTTTAACACAGGGGTGGTACGAGCAGTACTTC. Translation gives CASSLTQGWYEQYF.

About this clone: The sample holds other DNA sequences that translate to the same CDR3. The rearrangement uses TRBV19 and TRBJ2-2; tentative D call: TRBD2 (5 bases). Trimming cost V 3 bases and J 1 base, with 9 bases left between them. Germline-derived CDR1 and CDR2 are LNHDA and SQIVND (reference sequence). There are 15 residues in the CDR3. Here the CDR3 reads CASSITGVNTGELFF. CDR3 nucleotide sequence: TGTGCCAGTAGTATTACCGGGGTGAACACCGGGGAGCTGTTTTTT.

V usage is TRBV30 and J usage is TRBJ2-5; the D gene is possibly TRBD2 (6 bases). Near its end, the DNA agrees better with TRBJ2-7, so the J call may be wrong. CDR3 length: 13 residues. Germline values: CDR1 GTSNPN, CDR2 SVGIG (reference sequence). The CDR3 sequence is CAWNKAGGYEQYF. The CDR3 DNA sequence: TGTGCCTGGAATAAAGCTGGGGGGTACGAGCAGTACTTC.

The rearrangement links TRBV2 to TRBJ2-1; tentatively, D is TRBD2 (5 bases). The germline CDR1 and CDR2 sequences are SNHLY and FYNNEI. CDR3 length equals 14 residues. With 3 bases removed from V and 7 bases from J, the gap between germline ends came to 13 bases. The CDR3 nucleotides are TGTGCCAGCAGTGAGTTCTTGACTACTAATGAGCAGTTCTTC. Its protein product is CASSEFLTTNEQFF. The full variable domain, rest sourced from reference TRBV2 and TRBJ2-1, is EPEVTQTPSHQVTQMGQEVILRCVPISNHLYFYWYRQILGQKVEFLVSFYNNEISEKSEIFDDQFSVERPDGSNFTLKIRSTKLEDSAMYFCASSEFLTTNEQFFGPGTRLTVL.

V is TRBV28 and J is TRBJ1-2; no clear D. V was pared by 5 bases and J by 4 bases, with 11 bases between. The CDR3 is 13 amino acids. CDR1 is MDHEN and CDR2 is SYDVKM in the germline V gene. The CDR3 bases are TGTGCCAGCAGTCTCGAGACGGGCTATGGCTACACCTTC. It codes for CASSLETGYGYTF.

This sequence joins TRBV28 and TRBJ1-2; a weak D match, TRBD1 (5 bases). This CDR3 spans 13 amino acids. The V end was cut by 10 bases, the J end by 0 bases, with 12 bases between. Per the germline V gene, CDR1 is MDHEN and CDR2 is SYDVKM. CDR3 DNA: TGTGCCATCGGGGACCATACTAACTATGGCTACACCTTC. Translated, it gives CAIGDHTNYGYTF.

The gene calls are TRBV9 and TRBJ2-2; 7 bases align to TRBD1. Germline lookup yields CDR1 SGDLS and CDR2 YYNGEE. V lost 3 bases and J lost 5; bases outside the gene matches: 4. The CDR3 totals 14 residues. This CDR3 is CASSDRGWTGELFF. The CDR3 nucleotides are TGTGCCAGCAGCGACAGGGGTTGGACCGGGGAGCTGTTTTTT.

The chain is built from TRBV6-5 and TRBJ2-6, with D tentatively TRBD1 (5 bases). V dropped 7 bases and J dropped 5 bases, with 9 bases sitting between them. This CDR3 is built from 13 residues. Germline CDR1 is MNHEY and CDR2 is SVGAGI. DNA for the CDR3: TGTGCCAGCAAAGGGGATAGGGCCAACGTCCTGACTTTC. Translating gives CASKGDRANVLTF.

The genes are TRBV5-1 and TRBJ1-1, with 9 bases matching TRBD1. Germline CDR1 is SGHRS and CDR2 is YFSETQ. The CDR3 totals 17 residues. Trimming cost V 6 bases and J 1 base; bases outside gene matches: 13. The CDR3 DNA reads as TGCGCCAGCACCTGGTTGGCGTTGGGACAGGGGAACACTGAAGCTTTCTTT. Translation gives CASTWLALGQGNTEAFF.

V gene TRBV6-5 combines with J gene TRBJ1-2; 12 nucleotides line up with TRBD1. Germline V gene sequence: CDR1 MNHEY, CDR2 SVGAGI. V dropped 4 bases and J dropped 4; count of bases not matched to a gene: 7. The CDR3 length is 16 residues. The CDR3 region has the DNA TGTGCCAGCAGTTCCGGGACAGGGGGCAGAGGCTATGGCTACACCTTC. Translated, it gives CASSSGTGGRGYGYTF.

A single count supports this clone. The CDR3 region is CAISEYAGSYEQYF. The CDR3 coding sequence is TGTGCCATCAGTGAGTATGCAGGGAGTTACGAGCAGTACTTC. This chain links TRBV10-3 with TRBJ2-7, with D perhaps given as TRBD1 or TRBD2 (5 bases each). The CDR3 has 14 amino acids. Germline V gene lookup returns CDR1 ENHRY and CDR2 SYGVKD. Trimming left V 1 base short and J 4 bases short, with 11 bases between.

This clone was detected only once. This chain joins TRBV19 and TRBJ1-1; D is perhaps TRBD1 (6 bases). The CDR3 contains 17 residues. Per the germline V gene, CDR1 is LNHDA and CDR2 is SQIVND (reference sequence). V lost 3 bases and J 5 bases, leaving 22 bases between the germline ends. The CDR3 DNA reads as TGTGCCAGTAGTATCACTTTCAGGGGCCCCCTGGGAACTGAAGCTTTCTTT. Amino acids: CASSITFRGPLGTEAFF.

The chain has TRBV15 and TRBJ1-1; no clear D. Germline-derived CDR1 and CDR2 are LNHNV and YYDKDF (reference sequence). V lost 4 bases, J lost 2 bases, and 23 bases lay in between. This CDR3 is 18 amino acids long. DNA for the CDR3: TGTGCCACCAGCAATGGGAGACGTTCGGGTAACTTCAACACTGAAGCTTTCTTT. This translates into CATSNGRRSGNFNTEAFF.

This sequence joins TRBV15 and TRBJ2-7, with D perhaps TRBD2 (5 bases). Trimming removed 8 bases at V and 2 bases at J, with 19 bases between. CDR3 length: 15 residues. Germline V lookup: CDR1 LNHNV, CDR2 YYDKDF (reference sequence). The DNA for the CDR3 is TGTGCCACCTCCAAAGAGGGCGGTCTTACCTACGAGCAGTACTTC. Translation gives CATSKEGGLTYEQYF. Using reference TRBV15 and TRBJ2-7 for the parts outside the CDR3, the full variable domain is DAMVIQNPRYQVTQFGKPVTLSCSQTLNHNVMYWYQQKSSQAPKLLFHYYDKDFNNEADTPDNFQSRRPNTSFCFLDIRSPGLGDTAMYLCATSKEGGLTYEQYFGPGTRLTVT.

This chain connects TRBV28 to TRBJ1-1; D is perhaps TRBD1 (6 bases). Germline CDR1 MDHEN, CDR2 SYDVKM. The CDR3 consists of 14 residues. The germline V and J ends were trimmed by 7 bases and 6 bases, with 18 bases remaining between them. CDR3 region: CASTREGEDAEAFF. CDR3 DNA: TGTGCCAGCACCCGAGAGGGGGAGGACGCTGAAGCTTTCTTT.

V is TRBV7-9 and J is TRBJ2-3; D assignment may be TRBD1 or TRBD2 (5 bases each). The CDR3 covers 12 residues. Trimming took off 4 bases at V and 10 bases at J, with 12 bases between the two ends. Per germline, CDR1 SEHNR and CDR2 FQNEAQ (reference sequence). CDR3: CASSSGWRAQYF. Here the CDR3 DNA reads TGTGCCAGCAGCTCAGGGTGGCGGGCGCAGTATTTT. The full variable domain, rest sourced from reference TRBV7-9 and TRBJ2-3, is DTGVSQNPRHKITKRGQNVTFRCDPISEHNRLYWYRQTLGQGPEFLTYFQNEAQLEKSRLLSDRFSAERPKGSFSTLEIQRTEQGDSAMYLCASSSGWRAQYFGPGTRLTVL.

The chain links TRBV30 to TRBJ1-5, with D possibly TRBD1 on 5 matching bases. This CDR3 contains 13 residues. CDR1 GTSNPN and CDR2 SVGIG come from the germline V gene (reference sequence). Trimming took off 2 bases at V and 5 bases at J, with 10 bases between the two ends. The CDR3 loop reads CAWSTGNYQPQHF. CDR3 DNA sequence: TGTGCCTGGAGTACAGGTAACTATCAGCCCCAGCATTTT.

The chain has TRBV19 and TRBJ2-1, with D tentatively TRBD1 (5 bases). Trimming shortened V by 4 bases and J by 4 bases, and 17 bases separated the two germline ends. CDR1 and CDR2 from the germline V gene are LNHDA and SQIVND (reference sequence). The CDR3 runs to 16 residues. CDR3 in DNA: TGTGCCAGTAGTAGCCGACAGAGGACGCCGTACAATGAGCAGTTCTTC. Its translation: CASSSRQRTPYNEQFF.

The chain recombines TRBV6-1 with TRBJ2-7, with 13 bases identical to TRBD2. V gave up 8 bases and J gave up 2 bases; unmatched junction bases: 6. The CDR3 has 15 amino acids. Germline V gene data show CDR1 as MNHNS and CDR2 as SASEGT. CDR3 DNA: TGTGCCAGCGGGAGACTAGCGGGAGGCGCCTACGAGCAGTACTTC. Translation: CASGRLAGGAYEQYF.

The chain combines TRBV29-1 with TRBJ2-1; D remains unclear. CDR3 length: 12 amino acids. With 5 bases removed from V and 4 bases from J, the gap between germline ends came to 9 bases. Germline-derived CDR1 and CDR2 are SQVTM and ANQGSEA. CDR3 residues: CSVSRIYNEQFF. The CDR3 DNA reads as TGCAGCGTTTCAAGGATATACAATGAGCAGTTCTTC.

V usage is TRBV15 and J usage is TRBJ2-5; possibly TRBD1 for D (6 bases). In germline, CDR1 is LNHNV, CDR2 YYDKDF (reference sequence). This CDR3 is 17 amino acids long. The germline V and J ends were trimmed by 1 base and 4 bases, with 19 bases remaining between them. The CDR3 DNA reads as TGTGCCACCAGCAGAGGGCCCAGGGGAAGTCTGGGAGAGACCCAGTACTTC. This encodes CATSRGPRGSLGETQYF.